A selection of T cell receptor beta chains follows, all from one sample in a study of cytomegalovirus exposure and HLA in healthy donors. Only in-frame clones appear in the TCRdb table, and some are missing; sequencing was by immunoSEQ multiplex PCR. This sample's table has 70,000 to 80,000 clones. The sample taken for sequencing was PBMCs. All receptors come from a man in his forties or fifties in good health and CMV-seronegative. Both conserved end residues are trimmed from each CDR3. The D gene is left open where the match is weak.

d_call,v_call,cdr3_aa
TRBD1,TRBV25-1,ASRRKGQDTGELF
.,TRBV5-4,ASRKYADTRTDTQY
.,TRBV7-9,ASSAAQGLNTGELF
.,TRBV5-3,ARSWLWSGWPQH
TRBD2,TRBV29-1,SVDSGGAGEQF
TRBD2,TRBV11-3,ASSPGTSGRTDTQY
TRBD2,TRBV7-9,ASSPGLAANTGELF
TRBD1,TRBV11-2,ASSRDRVGETQY
TRBD1,TRBV11-2,ASSPDRGGEKLF
.,TRBV6-5,ASSYSTANTEAF
TRBD2,TRBV5-4,ASSFVSGGQETQY
.,TRBV13,ASSLGGLGVSTDTQY
TRBD1,TRBV4-1,ASSLLPGQGYEQY
.,TRBV9,ASSTPRRATSTDTQY
TRBD2,TRBV25-1,ASSGPPATGLQETQY
.,TRBV2,ASRALMGLGYNSPLH
.,TRBV28,ASSLGRGVSEQF
.,TRBV19,ASSTRETQY
TRBD2,TRBV4-1,ASRQVGLAGALTGELF
TRBD1,TRBV7-9,ASSRSVDRGYEQY
.,TRBV9,ASSLTTSNTGELF
.,TRBV19,ASSKGGGNYGYT
TRBD1,TRBV14,ASSPHRGLKDEQY
.,TRBV11-1,ASRGAGEQF
.,TRBV6-6,ASSSGTEAF
.,TRBV5-1,ASSPRGGLINEQF
.,TRBV9,ASSRQGLDYGYT
TRBD1,TRBV6-1,ASSRDRAYEQY
.,TRBV7-3,ASSRAGEGDYGYT
.,TRBV2,ASNPRGSVNNEQF
TRBD1,TRBV18,ASSPGTDYGYT
TRBD2,TRBV2,ASRPTSGRSYEQY
.,TRBV27,ASRSQVSYYSSQY
.,TRBV7-6,ASSWTIQNMNTEAF
TRBD1,TRBV6-4,ASSDEGQGRKQY
.,TRBV19,ATKKGSNQPQH
TRBD1,TRBV10-3,AIRGQGLTEAF
.,TRBV30,AWSRDTISYEQY
TRBD1,TRBV7-4,ARKVPGQPSNTEAF
.,TRBV5-4,ASSLRFGAYEQY
TRBD1,TRBV6-5,ASSQTGGRYGYT
TRBD1,TRBV5-8,ASSRTGISNTGELF